This entry is about one T cell receptor (beta chain). This entry comes from a study of blood T cell repertoires in COVID-19. Assay: immunoSEQ multiplex PCR; the TCRdb copy retains only in-frame clones and omits some. This repertoire shows 450,000 or so clones, approximately 90% found once; its top ten account for 0.8% to 0.85%. This CDR3 comprises 12 residues. V was clipped by 5 bases and J by 4 bases, with 9 bases between them. Sequencing input: peripheral blood. The sequence derives from a man aged 18-30 years with COVID-19, enrolled during active disease. The rearrangement links TRBV12-3 or TRBV12-4 to TRBJ2-7; D is unresolved. The CDR3 loop is CASSKKQYEQYF. In DNA form, the CDR3 reads TGTGCCAGCAGTAAAAAACAGTACGAGCAGTACTTC.